Listed below are T cell receptor beta chains from one sample, sequenced in a study of blood T cell repertoires in COVID-19. Here immunoSEQ multiplex PCR was the method, and the copy in TCRdb shows in-frame clones only, minus some. The sample lists under 250,000 clones, less than 85% occurring once. Material: PBMCs or T cells enriched from blood (not recorded which). The receptors were sampled from a man in his 60s who had recovered from COVID-19. The CDR3 runs from the conserved cysteine through the conserved F or W. Fields, in order: V gene, clone size, D gene, J gene, CDR3 protein, CDR3 DNA. D genes are given only for firm matches. The size field is filled for only some rows; it gives once, few, many or a size class.

TRBV10-3	-	TRBD1	TRBJ2-7	CAISQDRVAEQYF	TGTGCCATCAGCCAGGACAGGGTGGCCGAGCAGTACTTC
TRBV30	-	TRBD1	TRBJ2-5	CAWSVTDRGNQETQYF	TGTGCCTGGAGTGTAACGGACAGGGGGAACCAAGAGACCCAGTACTTC
TRBV5-1	-	TRBD2	TRBJ2-1	CASSAGTSGRNNEQFF	TGCGCCAGCAGCGCGGGGACTAGCGGGCGAAACAATGAGCAGTTCTTC
TRBV9	-	-	TRBJ1-6	CASSVGYEGKNSPLHF	TGTGCCAGCAGCGTAGGATACGAGGGCAAGAATTCACCCCTCCACTTT
TRBV28	-	-	TRBJ1-2	CASSAPGRGGGYTF	TGTGCCAGCAGTGCCCCGGGGAGGGGTGGTGGCTACACCTTC
TRBV14	-	-	TRBJ1-6	CASSLGQLPNSPLHF	TGTGCCAGCAGCCTCGGACAACTCCCTAATTCACCCCTCCACTTT
TRBV11-1	once	-	TRBJ1-1	CASSLAGQINTEAFF	TGTGCCAGCAGCTTAGCTGGACAGATAAACACTGAAGCTTTCTTT
TRBV5-6	once	-	TRBJ1-1	CASSLWKPGRNTEAFF	TGTGCCAGCAGCTTGTGGAAGCCGGGGAGGAACACTGAAGCTTTCTTT
TRBV2	-	-	TRBJ1-2	CASSGSLGEGGYTF	TGTGCCAGCAGTGGGAGCCTGGGTGAGGGAGGCTACACCTTC
TRBV24-1	once	TRBD1	TRBJ1-5	CATSDSGGQGHNQPQHF	TGTGCCACCAGTGACTCTGGGGGACAGGGCCACAATCAGCCCCAGCATTTT
TRBV11-3	-	TRBD1	TRBJ2-2	CASSYGTANTGELFF	TGTGCCAGCAGCTATGGGACAGCGAACACCGGGGAGCTGTTTTTT
TRBV13	few	TRBD2	TRBJ2-1	CASLGGGAYEQFF	TGTGCCAGCCTTGGCGGGGGGGCCTATGAGCAGTTCTTC
TRBV11-2	few	TRBD1	TRBJ2-1	CASSTGTGYNEQFF	TGTGCCAGCAGTACTGGGACAGGCTACAATGAGCAGTTCTTC
TRBV4-3	once	-	TRBJ1-1	CASSQEGAGTEAFF	TGCGCCAGCAGCCAAGAGGGGGCGGGTACTGAAGCTTTCTTT
TRBV19	-	-	TRBJ2-1	CASSDFNEQFF	TGTGCCAGTAGTGACTTCAATGAGCAGTTCTTC
TRBV11-3	-	TRBD1	TRBJ1-3	CASSPPRDRGLYSGNTIYF	TGTGCCAGCAGCCCCCCGCGGGACAGGGGGCTGTACTCTGGAAACACCATATATTTT
TRBV7-9	-	TRBD1	TRBJ1-1	CASRPAGQGFNTEAFF	TGTGCCAGCAGGCCGGCGGGACAGGGGTTCAACACTGAAGCTTTCTTT
TRBV5-1	-	-	TRBJ1-6	CASSLNFPGQNSPLHF	TGCGCCAGCAGCTTGAATTTTCCAGGGCAAAATTCACCCCTCCACTTT